This TCR beta chain derives from a study of blood T cell repertoires in COVID-19. The repertoire was sequenced with immunoSEQ multiplex PCR; TCRdb's copy has only in-frame clones and lacks some. The sample lists 150,000 or so clones, about 80% occurring once. The CDR3 consists of 17 residues. Trimming took off 1 base at V and 1 base at J, with 17 bases between the two ends. Germline V gives CDR1 SGHDT, CDR2 YYEEEE. The sequence was collected from a woman aged 55-70 years who had recovered from COVID-19. The sequenced sample consisted of PBMCs or T cells enriched from blood (not recorded which). This chain connects TRBV5-6 to TRBJ1-1; no clear D gene. CDR3 in DNA: TGTGCCAGCAGCTTGTTGCGGGGTTTCGGGGAGAACACTGAAGCTTTCTTT. It encodes CASSLLRGFGENTEAFF.